This T cell receptor beta chain was sequenced for a study of vaccination effects on CD4 cells after COVID-19 (dated 2022 in TCRdb). Regarding the complete study: Two doses of either the BNT162b2 or the mRNA-1273 mRNA SARS-CoV-2 vaccine were administered to participants. SARS-CoV-2 spike-specific CD4+ TCR repertoires were compared before and after mRNA vaccination in COVID-19 convalescent patients and in infection-naive vaccine recipients. Altogether, roughly 10 COVID-19 convalescent patients and several SARS-CoV-2-naive healthy vaccine recipients made up the full study. In the study, cultures from other donors were sequenced using the Oncomine TCR Beta short-read assay on an Illumina iSeq 100. Overall study results and their limits: Only a small number of convalescent patients were included, and no early post-infection timepoints were available, which limited the study. Among healthy vaccine recipients, nearly all vaccine-induced clones were SARS-CoV-2 mono-reactive, and only 1 of 255 was cross-reactive with common cold coronaviruses. Marked clonal contraction was observed in both infection-induced and vaccine-induced clones at late post-vaccination timepoints, consistent with waning T cell responses.

In the ViraFEST assay, PBMC were stimulated with viral peptide pools, and antigen-specific CD4+ T cell clonotypes were then identified by expansion using TCR sequencing. After less than 13 days of culture, CD4+ T cells were isolated with the EasySep CD4+ T cell isolation kit. Negative nucleocapsid antibody results before and after vaccination confirmed that the healthy vaccine recipients had no prior SARS-CoV-2 infection. About 1.8 million PBMC per well were cultured with approximately 10 ug/ml peptides in IMDM containing roughly 5% human AB serum, approximately 10 IU/ml IL-2 and gentamicin. Half of the culture medium was replaced with fresh IL-2-containing medium on days 3 and 7. Unless noted otherwise, every peptide stimulation condition was cultured in triplicate wells. PBMC were separated from whole blood using Ficoll-Paque Plus gradient centrifugation and were then either cryopreserved at -140C or used fresh. The spike proteins of SARS-CoV-2 and of the common cold coronaviruses HCoV-NL63, HCoV-OC43 and HCoV-229E were spanned by overlapping peptide pools. The QIAamp micro DNA kit was used to extract genomic DNA from the cultured CD4+ T cells.

The method was the immunoSEQ multiplex PCR assay. DNA from the cultured, isolated CD4+ T cells was subjected to TCR beta CDR3 sequencing. The authors processed their data as follows. Non-productive TCR sequences were removed and reads were trimmed to the CDR3 region, keeping CDR3s of at least 7 amino acids. The MANAFEST web app was used to identify antigen-specific clonotypes by comparing expansion in peptide wells with expansion in reference cultures. For clones to be considered positive, expansion at FDR<0.05 versus reference and all other wells, an odds ratio above 5, and a frequency above 0.1% in two replicate wells were required. A clonotype was called cross-reactive if it was significantly expanded both in SARS-CoV-2 spike wells and in at least one common cold coronavirus spike condition. Using the stringdist R package, CDR3 similarity was measured by Levenshtein distance, and unrooted trees were constructed with ape in R 3.6.1. The table comes from immuneACCESS by way of TCRdb, which keeps in-frame sequences with V and J called. Part of the clones is missing from these tables; in studies checked, under half for an unresolved V gene and the rest for unknown reasons. The DNA gave D and trimming, while V, J and clone size come from that table. For this sample the table gives 40,000 to 50,000 clones, of which roughly 70% were detected only once. The ten largest clones take up roughly 26% of the sample.

CDR3 length: 13 amino acids, cysteine to phenylalanine. Only the CDR3 part of the read is kept: 39 bases, read in frame from the first base. V loses 9 bases, J loses 2 bases, and the germline ends lie 12 bases apart. The germline V gene (reference sequence) specifies LNHDA as CDR1 and SQIVND as CDR2. To note about this clone: The antigen it binds to is not known. No qualities accompany the bases; no much larger clone lies one base away.

Sequenced material: CD4+ T cells from PBMCs cultured with HCoV-OC43 spike peptides, taken before COVID-19 vaccination. This specimen's cell subset or site label, per the study, means: HCoV-OC43 spike overlapping peptide pool stimulation. The sequence was obtained from a human donor who received a COVID-19 vaccine. Recombination connected TRBV19 to TRBJ2-3; the D gene could be TRBD1 or TRBD2, each one agreeing over 5 bases. The nucleotides are TGTGCCAGCCACGGGACGGACACAGATACGCAGTATTTT. It specifies CASHGTDTDTQYF. Reference TRBV19 and TRBJ2-3 genes cover what lies past the CDR3, so the full variable domain is DGGITQSPKYLFRKEGQNVTLSCEQNLNHDAMYWYRQDPGQGLRLIYYSQIVNDFQKGDIAEGYSVSREKKESFPLTVTSAQKNPTAFYLCASHGTDTDTQYFGPGTRLTVL.